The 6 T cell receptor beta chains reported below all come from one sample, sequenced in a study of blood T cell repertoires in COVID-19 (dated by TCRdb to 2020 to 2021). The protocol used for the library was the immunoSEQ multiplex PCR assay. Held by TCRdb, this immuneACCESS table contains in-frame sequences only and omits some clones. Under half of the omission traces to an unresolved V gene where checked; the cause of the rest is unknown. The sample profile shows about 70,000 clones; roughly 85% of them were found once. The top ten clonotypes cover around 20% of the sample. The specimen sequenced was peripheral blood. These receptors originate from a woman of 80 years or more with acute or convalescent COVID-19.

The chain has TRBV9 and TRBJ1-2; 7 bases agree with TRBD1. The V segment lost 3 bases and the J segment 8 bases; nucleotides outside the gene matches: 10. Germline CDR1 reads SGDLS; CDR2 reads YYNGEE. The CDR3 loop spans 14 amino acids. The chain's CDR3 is CASSADRVNRGYTF. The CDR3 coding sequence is TGTGCCAGCAGCGCAGACAGGGTGAATCGCGGCTACACCTTC.

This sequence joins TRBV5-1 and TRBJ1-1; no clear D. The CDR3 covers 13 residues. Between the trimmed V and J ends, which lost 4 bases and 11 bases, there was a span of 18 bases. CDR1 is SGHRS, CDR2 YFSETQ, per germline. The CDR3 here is CASSPRGELVAFF. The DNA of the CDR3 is TGCGCCAGCAGCCCCCGAGGTGAACTAGTCGCTTTCTTT.

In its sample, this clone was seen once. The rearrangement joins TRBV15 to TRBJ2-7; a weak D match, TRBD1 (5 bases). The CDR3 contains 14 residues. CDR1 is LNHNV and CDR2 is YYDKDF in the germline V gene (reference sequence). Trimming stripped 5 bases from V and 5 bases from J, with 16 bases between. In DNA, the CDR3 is TGTGCCACCAGCCGCACCGCCGACAGCCACGAGCAGTACTTC. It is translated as CATSRTADSHEQYF.

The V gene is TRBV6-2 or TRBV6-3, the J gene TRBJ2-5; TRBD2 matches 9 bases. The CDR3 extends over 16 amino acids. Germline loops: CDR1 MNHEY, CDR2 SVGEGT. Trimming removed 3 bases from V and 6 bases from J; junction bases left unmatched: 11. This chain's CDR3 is CASSYTPGSSGKTQYF. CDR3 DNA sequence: TGTGCCAGCAGTTATACCCCAGGGTCTAGCGGGAAGACCCAGTACTTC.

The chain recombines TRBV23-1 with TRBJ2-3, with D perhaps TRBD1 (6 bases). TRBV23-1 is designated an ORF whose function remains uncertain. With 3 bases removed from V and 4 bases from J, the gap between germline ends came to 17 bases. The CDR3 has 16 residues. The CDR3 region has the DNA TGCGCCAGCAGTCATACCCGGGACAAAAGTTCAGATACGCAGTATTTT. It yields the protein CASSHTRDKSSDTQYF.

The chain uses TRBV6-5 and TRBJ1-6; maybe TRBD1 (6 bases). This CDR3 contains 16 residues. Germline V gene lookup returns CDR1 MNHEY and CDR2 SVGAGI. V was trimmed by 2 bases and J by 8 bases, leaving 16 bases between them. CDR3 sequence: CASSYEGGRFDSPLHF. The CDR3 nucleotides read TGTGCCAGCAGTTACGAGGGGGGGAGGTTTGATTCACCCCTCCACTTT.